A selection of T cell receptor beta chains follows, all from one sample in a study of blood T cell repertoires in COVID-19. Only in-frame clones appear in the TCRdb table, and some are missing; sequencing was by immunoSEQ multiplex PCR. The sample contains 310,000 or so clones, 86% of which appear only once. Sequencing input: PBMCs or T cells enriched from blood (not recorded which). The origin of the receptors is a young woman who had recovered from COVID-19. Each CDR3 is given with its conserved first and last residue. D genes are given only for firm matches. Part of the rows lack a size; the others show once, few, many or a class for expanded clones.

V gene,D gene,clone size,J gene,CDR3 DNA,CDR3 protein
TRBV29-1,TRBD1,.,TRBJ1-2,TGCAGCGTTGAAACAGGGGATGGCTACACCTTC,CSVETGDGYTF
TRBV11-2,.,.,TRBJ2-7,TGTGCCAGCAGCTTGAGGGAAGGCGACGCTGGGGAGCAGTACTTC,CASSLREGDAGEQYF
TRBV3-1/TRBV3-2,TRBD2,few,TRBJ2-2,TGTGCCAGCAGCCTCGGACTAGCGGGGAACACCGGGGAGCTGTTTTTT,CASSLGLAGNTGELFF
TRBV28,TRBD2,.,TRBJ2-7,TGTGCCAGCAGTCGACATAGCGGGAGTAAAAGGAACGAGCAGTACTTC,CASSRHSGSKRNEQYF
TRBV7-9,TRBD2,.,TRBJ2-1,TGTGCCAGCAGCTTCTGGGGGGGTGATAATGAGCAGTTCTTC,CASSFWGGDNEQFF
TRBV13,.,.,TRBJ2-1,TGTGCCAGCAGCCATGGGGTAGCGACCCCCTACAATGAGCAGTTCTTC,CASSHGVATPYNEQFF
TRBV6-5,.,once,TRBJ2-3,TGTGCCAGCAGTTACTCGCGGGACTTTACAGATACGCAGTATTTT,CASSYSRDFTDTQYF
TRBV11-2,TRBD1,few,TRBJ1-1,TGTGCCAGCAGCCCGACAGGGCCAGGGTGGGCTGAAGCTTTCTTT,CASSPTGPGWAEAFF
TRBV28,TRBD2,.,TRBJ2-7,TGTGCCAGCAGTGTACCCGGACTAGCGGGAGCCGAGCAGTACTTC,CASSVPGLAGAEQYF
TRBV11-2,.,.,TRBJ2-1,TGTGCCAGCGCCCTTAGCGGCCCAAGCCATTACAATGAGCAGTTCTTC,CASALSGPSHYNEQFF
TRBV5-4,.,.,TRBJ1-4,TGTGCCAGCAGCTTGGCGGGAGAGACTAATGAAAAACTGTTTTTT,CASSLAGETNEKLFF
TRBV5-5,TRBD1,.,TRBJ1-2,TGTGCCAGCAGGCCAGGGACAGGGTCTTTTGGCTACACCTTC,CASRPGTGSFGYTF
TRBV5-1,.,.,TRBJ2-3,TGCGCCAGCAGCTTGGCGATTGAGAATACGCAGTATTTT,CASSLAIENTQYF
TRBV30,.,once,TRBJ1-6,TGTGCCTGGAGTGTGAGTTCTTCACCCCTCCACTTT,CAWSVSSSPLHF
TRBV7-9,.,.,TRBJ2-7,TGTGCCAGCAGTCAGACAGATTCGCACGAGCAGTACTTC,CASSQTDSHEQYF
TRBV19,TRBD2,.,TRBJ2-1,TGTGCCAGTAGTGCTTACTCCGGGACTAGCCGATACAATGAGCAGTTCTTC,CASSAYSGTSRYNEQFF
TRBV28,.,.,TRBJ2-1,TGTGCCAGCAGTTTATATCCAGGGCTGTACAATGAGCAGTTCTTC,CASSLYPGLYNEQFF
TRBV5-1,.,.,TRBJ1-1,TGCGCCAGCAGCCAAGGGACACAGAACACTGAAGCTTTCTTT,CASSQGTQNTEAFF
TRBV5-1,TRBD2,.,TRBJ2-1,TGCGCCAGCAGCCGGGCGACTCGCGGGGGGGCGGGAGAGCAGTTCTTC,CASSRATRGGAGEQFF
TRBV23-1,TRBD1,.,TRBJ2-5,TGCGCCAGCAGCTACAAGAGTACAGGGGGGAAAGGCGAAGAGACCCAGTACTTC,CASSYKSTGGKGEETQYF
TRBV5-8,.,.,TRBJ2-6,TGTGCCAGCAGCTTAGGAGGGGCTGGGGCCAACGTCCTGACTTTC,CASSLGGAGANVLTF
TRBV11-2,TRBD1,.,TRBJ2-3,TGTGCCAGCAGCTCCCCTTGGGGACAGGAGAACACAGATACGCAGTATTTT,CASSSPWGQENTDTQYF
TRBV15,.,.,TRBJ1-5,TGTGCCACCAGCCTCAGACTGGAGTCGTTGGGGCAGCACAATCAGCCCCAGCATTTT,CATSLRLESLGQHNQPQHF
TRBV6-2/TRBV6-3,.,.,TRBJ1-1,TGTGCCAGCAGTGTCAGGGAAGGTAACACTGAAGCTTTCTTT,CASSVREGNTEAFF
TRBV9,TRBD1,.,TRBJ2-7,TGTGCCAGCAACCCCGGGACAGCATCCTACGAGCAGTACTTC,CASNPGTASYEQYF
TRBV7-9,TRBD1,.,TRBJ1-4,TGTGCCAGCAGCTTACTTCAGACAGGGGTTAATGAAAAACTGTTTTTT,CASSLLQTGVNEKLFF
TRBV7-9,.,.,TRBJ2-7,TGTGCCAGCAGCTTAAAGCTCGGGGTTAGCGGACCCTCCTACGAGCAGTACTTC,CASSLKLGVSGPSYEQYF
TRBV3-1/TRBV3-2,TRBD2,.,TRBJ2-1,TGTGCCAGCAGCCAAGGATCGGGACTAGCGAATGAGCAGTTCTTC,CASSQGSGLANEQFF
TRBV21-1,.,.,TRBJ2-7,TGTGCCAGCAGCAAATCAAGGGGAACCTCCTACGAGCAGTACTTC,CASSKSRGTSYEQYF
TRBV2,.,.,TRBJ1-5,TGTGCCAGCAGTGTTTCAGGAAATCAGCCCCAGCATTTT,CASSVSGNQPQHF
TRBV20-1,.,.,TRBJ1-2,TGCAGTGGAACACACAGGGCTGGCTACACCTTC,CSGTHRAGYTF
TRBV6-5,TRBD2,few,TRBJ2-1,TGTGCCAGCAGCTTAGCGGGAGGGCCTTATGAGCAGTTCTTC,CASSLAGGPYEQFF
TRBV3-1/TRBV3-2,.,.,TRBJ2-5,TGTGCCAGCAGCCAAGGATTAGTACAAGAGACCCAGTACTTC,CASSQGLVQETQYF
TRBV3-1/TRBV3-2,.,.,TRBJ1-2,TGTGCCAGCAGCCAAGAAATGGGAGTAGGAGGCTACACCTTC,CASSQEMGVGGYTF
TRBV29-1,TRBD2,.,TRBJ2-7,TGCAGCGTCGGACTAGCGAACGACGAGCAGTACTTC,CSVGLANDEQYF
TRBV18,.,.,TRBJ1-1,TGTGCCAGCTCACCATTTGATTCGAGCAGGGGCGCTGAAGCTTTCTTT,CASSPFDSSRGAEAFF
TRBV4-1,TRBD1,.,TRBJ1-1,TGCGCCAGCAGCCTTCAGGACAGGGTGAACACTGAAGCTTTCTTT,CASSLQDRVNTEAFF
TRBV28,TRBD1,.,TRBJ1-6,TGTGCCAGCAGTTCGCCGACAGGGGACATGTCACCCCTCCACTTT,CASSSPTGDMSPLHF
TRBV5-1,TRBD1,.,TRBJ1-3,TGCGCCAGCAGCCCCGAACGACAGGGAGTCGGAAACACCATATATTTT,CASSPERQGVGNTIYF
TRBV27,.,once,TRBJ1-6,TGTGCCAGCAGTACTTTCAATTCACCCCTCCACTTT,CASSTFNSPLHF
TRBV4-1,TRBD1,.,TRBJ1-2,TGCGCCAGCAGCCAGTTAGTCCGGGACAGGGTCCGACACTATGGCTACACCTTC,CASSQLVRDRVRHYGYTF
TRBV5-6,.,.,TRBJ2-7,TGTGCCAGCAGCTTAATCAGGGGCATCGGCGACGAGCAGTACTTC,CASSLIRGIGDEQYF
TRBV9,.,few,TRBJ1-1,TGTGCCAGCAGCGACCACTGGTACACTGAAGCTTTCTTT,CASSDHWYTEAFF
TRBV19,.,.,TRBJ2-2,TGTGCCAGCCAGGACAGAGGAAACACCGGGGAGCTGTTTTTT,CASQDRGNTGELFF
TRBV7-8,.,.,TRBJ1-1,TGTGCCAGCAGCTTAGGGGGAGGGATGAACACTGAAGCTTTCTTT,CASSLGGGMNTEAFF
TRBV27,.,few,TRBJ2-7,TGTGCCAGCAGTTTAACACGACGGGCCTACGAGCAGTACTTC,CASSLTRRAYEQYF
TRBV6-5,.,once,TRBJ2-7,TGTGCCAGCAGGAACATAGGGGGGGAGGTCGAGCAGTACTTC,CASRNIGGEVEQYF
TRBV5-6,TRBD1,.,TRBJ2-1,TGTGCCAGCAGCTTGGGGACAGGATCTCGTAATGAGCAGTTCTTC,CASSLGTGSRNEQFF
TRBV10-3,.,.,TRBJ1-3,TGTGCCATCGGCCAGGGCAGCTCTGGAAACACCATATATTTT,CAIGQGSSGNTIYF
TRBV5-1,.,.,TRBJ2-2,TGCGCCAGCAGCTTGCAACGGGGAAATTCGAACACCGGGGAGCTGTTTTTT,CASSLQRGNSNTGELFF
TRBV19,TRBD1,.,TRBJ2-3,TGTGCCAGTAGTATGGGGACAGGGGGCGGAACGCAGTATTTT,CASSMGTGGGTQYF
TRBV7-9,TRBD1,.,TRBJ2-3,TGTGCCAGCAGCTTAGTTTTAGACAGGGGGGCAACAGATACGCAGTATTTT,CASSLVLDRGATDTQYF
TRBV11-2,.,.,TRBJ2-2,TGTGCCAGCAGCCTTACAGGGGGGGCGAACACCGGGGAGCTGTTTTTT,CASSLTGGANTGELFF
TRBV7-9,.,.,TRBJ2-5,TGTGCCAGCAGTTCTACCGGGACAAACCAAGAGACCCAGTACTTC,CASSSTGTNQETQYF
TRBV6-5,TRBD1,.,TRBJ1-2,TGTGCCAGCAGTTTGACAGGGAATCGGGACTATGGCTACACCTTC,CASSLTGNRDYGYTF
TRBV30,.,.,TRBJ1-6,TGTGCCTGGAGCAGGGATTCACCCCTCCACTTT,CAWSRDSPLHF
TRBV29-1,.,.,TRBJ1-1,TGCAGCGGAATAAGGGGTAGTGGGTCGACTGAAGCTTTCTTT,CSGIRGSGSTEAFF
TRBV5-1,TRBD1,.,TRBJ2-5,TGCGCCAGCAGCTTGAGAGGGGACAGGGGAGGAGAGACCCAGTACTTC,CASSLRGDRGGETQYF